The sequence of this TCR beta chain was determined in a study of blood T cell repertoires in COVID-19. At the level of the study: COVID-19 samples collected from the United States, Italy and Spain covered acute and convalescent phases. T cells, B-cell-depleted T cells, or PBMCs supplied cDNA or gDNA.

With 5 bases removed from V and 1 base from J, the gap between germline ends came to 8 bases. Germline V gene sequence: CDR1 SNHLY, CDR2 FYNNEI. CDR3 length: 13 amino acids. Original processing notes: Reference gene primer amplification in the assay estimated nucleated cell counts. Assay used: immunoSEQ multiplex PCR; TCRdb lists only in-frame clones, some missing. V and J calls and clone size are those listed in that table; D and trimming were worked out from the DNA. The top ten clones hold about 7.7% of a sample with about 120,000 clones, roughly 90% of them seen once. This clonotype was obtained from a human donor in a cohort sampled during active COVID-19. Sequencing was performed on peripheral blood. The chain is built from TRBV2 and TRBJ1-1; the D is unclear. CDR3 loop: CASSRHRNTEAFF. The CDR3, as DNA: TGTGCCAGCAGTCGACACCGGAACACTGAAGCTTTCTTT.